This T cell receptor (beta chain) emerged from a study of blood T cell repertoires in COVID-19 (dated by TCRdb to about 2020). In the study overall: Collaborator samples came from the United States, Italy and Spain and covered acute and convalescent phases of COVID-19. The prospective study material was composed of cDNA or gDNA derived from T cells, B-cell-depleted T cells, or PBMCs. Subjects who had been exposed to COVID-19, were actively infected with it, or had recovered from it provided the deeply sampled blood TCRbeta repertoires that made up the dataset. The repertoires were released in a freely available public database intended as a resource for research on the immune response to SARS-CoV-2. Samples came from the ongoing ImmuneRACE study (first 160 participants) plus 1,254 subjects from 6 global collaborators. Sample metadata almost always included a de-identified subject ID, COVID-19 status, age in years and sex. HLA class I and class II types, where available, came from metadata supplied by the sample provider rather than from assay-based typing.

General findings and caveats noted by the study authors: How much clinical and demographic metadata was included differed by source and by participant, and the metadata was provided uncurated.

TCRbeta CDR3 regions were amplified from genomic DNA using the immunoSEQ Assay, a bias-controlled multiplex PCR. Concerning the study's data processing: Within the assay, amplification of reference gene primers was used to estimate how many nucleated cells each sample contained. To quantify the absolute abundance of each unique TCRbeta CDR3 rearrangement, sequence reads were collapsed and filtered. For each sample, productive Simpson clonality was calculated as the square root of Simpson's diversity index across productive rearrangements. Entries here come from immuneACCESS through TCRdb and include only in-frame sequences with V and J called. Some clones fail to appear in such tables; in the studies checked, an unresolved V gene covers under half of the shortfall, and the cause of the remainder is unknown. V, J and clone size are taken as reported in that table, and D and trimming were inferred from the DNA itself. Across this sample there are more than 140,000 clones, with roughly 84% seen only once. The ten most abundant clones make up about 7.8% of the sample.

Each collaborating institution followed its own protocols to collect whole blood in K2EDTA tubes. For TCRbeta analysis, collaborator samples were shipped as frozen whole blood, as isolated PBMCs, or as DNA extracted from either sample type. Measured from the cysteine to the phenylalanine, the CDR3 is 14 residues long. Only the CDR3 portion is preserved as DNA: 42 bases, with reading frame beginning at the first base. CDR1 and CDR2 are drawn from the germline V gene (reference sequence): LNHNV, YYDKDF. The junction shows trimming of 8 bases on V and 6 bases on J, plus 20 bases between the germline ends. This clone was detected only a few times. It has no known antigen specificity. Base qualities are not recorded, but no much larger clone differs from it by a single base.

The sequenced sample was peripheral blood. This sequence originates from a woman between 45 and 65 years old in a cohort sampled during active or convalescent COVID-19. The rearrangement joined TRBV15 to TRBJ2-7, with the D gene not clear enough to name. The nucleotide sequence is TGTGCCACCTCACAGCCCCTGACCTCGTCCGAGCAGTACTTC. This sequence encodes CATSQPLTSSEQYF.